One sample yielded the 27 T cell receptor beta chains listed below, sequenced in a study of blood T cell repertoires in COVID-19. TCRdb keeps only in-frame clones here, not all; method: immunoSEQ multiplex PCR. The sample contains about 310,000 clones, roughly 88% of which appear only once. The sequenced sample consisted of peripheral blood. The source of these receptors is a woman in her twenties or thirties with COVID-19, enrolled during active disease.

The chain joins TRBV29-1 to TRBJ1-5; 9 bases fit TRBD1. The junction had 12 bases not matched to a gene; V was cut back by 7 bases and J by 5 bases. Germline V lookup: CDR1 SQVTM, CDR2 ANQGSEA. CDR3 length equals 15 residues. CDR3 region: CSALSGTGCHQPQHF. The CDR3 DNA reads TGCAGCGCCCTCTCCGGGACAGGGTGCCATCAGCCCCAGCATTTT.

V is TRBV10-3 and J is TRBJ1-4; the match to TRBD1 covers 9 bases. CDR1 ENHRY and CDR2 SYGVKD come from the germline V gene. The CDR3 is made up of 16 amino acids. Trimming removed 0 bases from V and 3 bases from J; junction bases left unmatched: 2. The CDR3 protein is CAISESGQGSNEKLFF. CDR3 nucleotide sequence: TGTGCCATCAGTGAGTCGGGACAGGGATCTAATGAAAAACTGTTTTTT.

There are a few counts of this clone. This chain's CDR3 is CASSLDKPPLHF. The CDR3 nucleotides are TGTGCCAGCAGCCTGGACAAGCCACCCCTCCACTTT. This rearrangement joins TRBV3-1 (or the pseudogene TRBV3-2) to TRBJ1-6, with a possible D match to TRBD1 (5 bases). The CDR3 is 12 residues long. V lost 4 bases, J lost 11 bases, and 9 bases lay in between. The germline V gene has CDR1 LGHDT and CDR2 YNNKEL (reference sequence).

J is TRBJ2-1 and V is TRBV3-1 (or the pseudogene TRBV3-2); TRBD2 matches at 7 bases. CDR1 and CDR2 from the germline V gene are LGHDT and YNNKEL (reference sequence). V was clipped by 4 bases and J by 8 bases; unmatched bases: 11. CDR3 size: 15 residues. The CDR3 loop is CASSPGGEKGYEQFF. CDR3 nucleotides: TGTGCCAGCAGCCCTGGGGGGGAAAAAGGCTATGAGCAGTTCTTC.

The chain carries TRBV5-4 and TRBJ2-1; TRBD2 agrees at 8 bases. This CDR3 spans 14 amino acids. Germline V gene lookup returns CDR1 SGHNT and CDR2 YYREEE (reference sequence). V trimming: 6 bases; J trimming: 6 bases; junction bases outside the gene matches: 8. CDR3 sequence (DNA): TGTGCCAGCATCCCCGGGACTAGAAGCAATGAGCAGTTCTTC. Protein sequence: CASIPGTRSNEQFF.

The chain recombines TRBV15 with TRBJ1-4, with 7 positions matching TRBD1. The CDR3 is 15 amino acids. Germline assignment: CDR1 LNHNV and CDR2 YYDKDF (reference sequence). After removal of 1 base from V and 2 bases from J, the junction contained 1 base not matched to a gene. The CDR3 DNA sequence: TGTGCCACCAGCAGAGGGACAGGCACTAATGAAAAACTGTTTTTT. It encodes CATSRGTGTNEKLFF.

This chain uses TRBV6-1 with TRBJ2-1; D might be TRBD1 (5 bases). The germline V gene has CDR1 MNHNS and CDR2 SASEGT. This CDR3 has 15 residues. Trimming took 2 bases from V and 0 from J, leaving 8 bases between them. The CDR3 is CASSESRVSYNEQFF. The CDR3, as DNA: TGTGCCAGCAGTGAATCCAGGGTCTCCTACAATGAGCAGTTCTTC.

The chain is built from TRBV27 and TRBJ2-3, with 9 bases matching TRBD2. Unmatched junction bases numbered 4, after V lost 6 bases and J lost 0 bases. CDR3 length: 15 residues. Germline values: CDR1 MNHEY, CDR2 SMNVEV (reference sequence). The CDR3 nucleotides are TGTGCCAGCAGATTAGCGGGAGCGAGCACAGATACGCAGTATTTT. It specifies CASRLAGASTDTQYF.

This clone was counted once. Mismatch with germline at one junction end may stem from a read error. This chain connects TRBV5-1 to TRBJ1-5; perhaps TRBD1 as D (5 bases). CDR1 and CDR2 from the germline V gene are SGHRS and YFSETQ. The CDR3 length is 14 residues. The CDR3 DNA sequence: TGCGCCTGCAGTCCGGACACTAGCAATCAGCCCCAGCATTTT. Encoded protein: CACSPDTSNQPQHF.

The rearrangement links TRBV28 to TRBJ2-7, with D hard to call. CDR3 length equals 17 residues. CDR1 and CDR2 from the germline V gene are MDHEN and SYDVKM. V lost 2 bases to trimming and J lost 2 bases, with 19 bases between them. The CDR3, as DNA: TGTGCCAGCAGTTTACGTCTTTTTGGCGGCCGTACCTACGAGCAGTACTTC. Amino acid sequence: CASSLRLFGGRTYEQYF. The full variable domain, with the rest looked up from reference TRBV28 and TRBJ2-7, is DVKVTQSSRYLVKRTGEKVFLECVQDMDHENMFWYRQDPGLGLRLIYFSYDVKMKEKGDIPEGYSVSREKKERFSLILESASTNQTSMYLCASSLRLFGGRTYEQYFGPGTRLTVT.

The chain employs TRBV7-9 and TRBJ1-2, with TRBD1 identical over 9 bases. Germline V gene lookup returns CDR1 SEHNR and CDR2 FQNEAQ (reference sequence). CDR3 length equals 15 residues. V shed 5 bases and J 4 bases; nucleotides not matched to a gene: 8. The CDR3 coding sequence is TGTGCCAGCAGCATCCAGGGACAGGGAAGCTATGGCTACACCTTC. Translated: CASSIQGQGSYGYTF.

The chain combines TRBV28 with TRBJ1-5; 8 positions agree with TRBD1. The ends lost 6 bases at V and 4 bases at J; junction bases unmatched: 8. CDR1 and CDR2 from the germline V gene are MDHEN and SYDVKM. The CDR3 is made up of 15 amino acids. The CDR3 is CASRSPGGGNQPQHF. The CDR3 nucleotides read TGTGCCAGCAGGTCACCAGGGGGCGGTAATCAGCCCCAGCATTTT.

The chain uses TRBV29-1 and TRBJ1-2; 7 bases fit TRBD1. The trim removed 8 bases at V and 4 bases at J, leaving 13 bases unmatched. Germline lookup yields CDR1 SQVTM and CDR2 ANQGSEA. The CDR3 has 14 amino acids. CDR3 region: CSSYVGAGGYGYTF. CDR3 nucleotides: TGCAGCTCCTATGTTGGGGCAGGGGGCTATGGCTACACCTTC.

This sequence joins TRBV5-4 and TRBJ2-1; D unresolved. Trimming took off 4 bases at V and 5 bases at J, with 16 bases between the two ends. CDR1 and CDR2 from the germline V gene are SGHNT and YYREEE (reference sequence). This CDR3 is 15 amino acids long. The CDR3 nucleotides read TGTGCCAGCAGCCCCCAGTTCGCCCAAAACAATGAGCAGTTCTTC. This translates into CASSPQFAQNNEQFF.

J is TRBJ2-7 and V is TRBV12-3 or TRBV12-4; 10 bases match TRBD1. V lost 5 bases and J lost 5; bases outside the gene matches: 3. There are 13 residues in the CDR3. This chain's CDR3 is CASSTGTGDEQYF. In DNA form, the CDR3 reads TGTGCCAGCAGTACCGGGACAGGGGACGAGCAGTACTTC.

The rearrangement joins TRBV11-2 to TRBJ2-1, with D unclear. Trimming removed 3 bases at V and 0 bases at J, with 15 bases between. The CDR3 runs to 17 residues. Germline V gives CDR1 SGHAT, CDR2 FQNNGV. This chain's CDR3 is CASSFSLEPSSYNEQFF. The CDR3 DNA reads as TGTGCCAGCAGCTTTAGCTTAGAGCCGAGCTCCTACAATGAGCAGTTCTTC.

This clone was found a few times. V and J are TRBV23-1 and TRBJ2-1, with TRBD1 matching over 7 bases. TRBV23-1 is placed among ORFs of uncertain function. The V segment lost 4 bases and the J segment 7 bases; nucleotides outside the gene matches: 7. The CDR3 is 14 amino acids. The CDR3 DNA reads TGCGCCAGCAGTCCCGGACAGGTAGGGAATGAGCAGTTCTTC. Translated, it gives CASSPGQVGNEQFF.

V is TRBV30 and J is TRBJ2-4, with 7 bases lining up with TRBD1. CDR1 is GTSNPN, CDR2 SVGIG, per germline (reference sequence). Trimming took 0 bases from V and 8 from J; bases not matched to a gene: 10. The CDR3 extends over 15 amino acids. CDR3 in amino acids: CAWSVRGQLRDIQYF. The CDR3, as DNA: TGTGCCTGGAGTGTAAGGGGACAGCTGAGAGACATTCAGTACTTC.

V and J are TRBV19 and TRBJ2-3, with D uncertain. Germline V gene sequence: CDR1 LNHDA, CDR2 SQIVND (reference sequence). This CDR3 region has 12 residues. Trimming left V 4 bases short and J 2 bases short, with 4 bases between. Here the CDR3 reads CASSTYTDTQYF. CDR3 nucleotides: TGTGCCAGTAGTACCTACACAGATACGCAGTATTTT.

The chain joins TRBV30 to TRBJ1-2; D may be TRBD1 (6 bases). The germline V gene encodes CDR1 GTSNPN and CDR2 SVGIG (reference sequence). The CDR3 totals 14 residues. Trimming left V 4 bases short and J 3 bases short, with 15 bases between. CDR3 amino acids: CAWNRGGTDYGYTF. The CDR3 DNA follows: TGTGCCTGGAATAGGGGGGGGACCGACTATGGCTACACCTTC.

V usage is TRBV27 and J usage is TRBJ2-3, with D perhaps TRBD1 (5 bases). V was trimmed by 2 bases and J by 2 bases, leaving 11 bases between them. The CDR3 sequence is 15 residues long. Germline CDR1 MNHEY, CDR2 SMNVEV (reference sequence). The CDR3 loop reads CASSLNPGYTDTQYF. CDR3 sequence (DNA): TGTGCCAGCAGTTTAAACCCAGGGTACACAGATACGCAGTATTTT.

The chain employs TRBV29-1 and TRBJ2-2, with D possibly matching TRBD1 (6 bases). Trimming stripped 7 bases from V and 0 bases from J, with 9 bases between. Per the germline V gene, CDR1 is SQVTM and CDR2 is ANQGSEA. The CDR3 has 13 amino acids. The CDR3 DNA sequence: TGCAGCGCAGGGGTATCGAACACCGGGGAGCTGTTTTTT. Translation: CSAGVSNTGELFF.

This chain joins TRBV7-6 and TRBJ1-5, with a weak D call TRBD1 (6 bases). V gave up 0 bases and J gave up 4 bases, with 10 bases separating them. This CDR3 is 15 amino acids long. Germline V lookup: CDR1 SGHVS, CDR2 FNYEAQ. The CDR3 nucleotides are TGTGCCAGCAGCTTAGCTCCGCAGGGGAATCAGCCCCAGCATTTT. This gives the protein CASSLAPQGNQPQHF.

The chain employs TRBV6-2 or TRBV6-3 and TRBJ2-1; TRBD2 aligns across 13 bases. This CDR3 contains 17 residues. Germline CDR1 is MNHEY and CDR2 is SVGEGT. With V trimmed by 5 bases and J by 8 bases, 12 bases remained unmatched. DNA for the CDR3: TGTGCCAGCAGTCCCAAAGTCGGACTAGCGGGAGTTGATGAGCAGTTCTTC. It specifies CASSPKVGLAGVDEQFF.

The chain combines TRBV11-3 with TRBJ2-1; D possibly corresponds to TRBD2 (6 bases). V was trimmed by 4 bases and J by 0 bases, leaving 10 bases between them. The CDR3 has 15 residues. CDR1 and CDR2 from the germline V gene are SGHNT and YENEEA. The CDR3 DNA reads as TGTGCCAGCAGCTCCGGGAGATTCTCCTACAATGAGCAGTTCTTC. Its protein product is CASSSGRFSYNEQFF.

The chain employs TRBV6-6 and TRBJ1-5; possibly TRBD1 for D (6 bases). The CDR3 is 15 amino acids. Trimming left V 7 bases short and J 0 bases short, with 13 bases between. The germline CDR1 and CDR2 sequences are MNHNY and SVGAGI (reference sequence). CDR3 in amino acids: CASKEDSYSNQPQHF. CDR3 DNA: TGTGCCAGCAAGGAGGACAGTTATAGCAATCAGCCCCAGCATTTT.

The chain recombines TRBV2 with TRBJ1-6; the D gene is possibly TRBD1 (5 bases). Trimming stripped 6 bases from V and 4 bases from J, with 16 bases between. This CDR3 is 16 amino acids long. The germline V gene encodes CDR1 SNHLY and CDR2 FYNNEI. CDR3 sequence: CASRSGRTNYNSPLHF. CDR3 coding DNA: TGTGCCAGCAGGAGTGGCAGGACAAATTATAATTCACCCCTCCACTTT.